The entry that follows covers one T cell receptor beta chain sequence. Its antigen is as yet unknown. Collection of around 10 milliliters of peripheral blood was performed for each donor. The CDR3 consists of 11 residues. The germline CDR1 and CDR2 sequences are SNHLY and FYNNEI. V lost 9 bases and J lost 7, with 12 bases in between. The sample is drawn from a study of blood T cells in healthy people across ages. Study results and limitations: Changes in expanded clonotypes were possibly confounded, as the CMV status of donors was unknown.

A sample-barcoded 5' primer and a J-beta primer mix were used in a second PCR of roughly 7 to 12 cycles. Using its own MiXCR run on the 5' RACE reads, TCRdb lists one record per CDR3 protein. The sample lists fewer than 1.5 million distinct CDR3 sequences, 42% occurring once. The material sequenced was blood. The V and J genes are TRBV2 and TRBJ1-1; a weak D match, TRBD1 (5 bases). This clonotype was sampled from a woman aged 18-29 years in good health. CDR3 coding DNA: TGTGCCAGTGGGGAAGGGGTTGAAGCTTTCTTT. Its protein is CASGEGVEAFF. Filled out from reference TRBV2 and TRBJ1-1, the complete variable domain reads EPEVTQTPSHQVTQMGQEVILRCVPISNHLYFYWYRQILGQKVEFLVSFYNNEISEKSEIFDDQFSVERPDGSNFTLKIRSTKLEDSAMYFCASGEGVEAFFGQGTRLTVV.